The source of this T cell receptor beta chain is a study of graft-versus-host responses after intestinal transplantation. General study points: Early post-transplant HvG declines were associated with peak circulating GvH clone levels.

Germline values: CDR1 SEHNR, CDR2 FQNEAQ (reference sequence). The CDR3 is made up of 15 amino acids. Notes on this clone: The antigen is unknown. The junction departs from germline at one end; a sequencing error may be responsible. Other DNA sequences within the sample encode an identical CDR3.

Intraepithelial lymphocytes and lamina propria lymphocytes were released through processing of graft tissue. Data came from immunoSEQ multiplex PCR; TCRdb stores just in-frame clones and leaves some out. The data hold some 4,000 clones, with roughly 80% observed a single time. The receptor comes from a human patient who received an intestinal transplant, so some T cells may come from the graft donor. The sequencing here drew on ileum tissue, taken 9 days after transplant. The V and J genes are TRBV7-9 and TRBJ1-4, with D hard to call. The CDR3 DNA follows: TGTGCCAGCAGCTTAGTTACCAACGTGAATGAAAAGCTGTTTTTT. Its protein is CASSLVTNVNEKLFF. Variable domain in full (rest from reference TRBV7-9 and TRBJ1-4): DTGVSQNPRHKITKRGQNVTFRCDPISEHNRLYWYRQTLGQGPEFLTYFQNEAQLEKSRLLSDRFSAERPKGSFSTLEIQRTEQGDSAMYLCASSLVTNVNEKLFFGSGTQLSVL.